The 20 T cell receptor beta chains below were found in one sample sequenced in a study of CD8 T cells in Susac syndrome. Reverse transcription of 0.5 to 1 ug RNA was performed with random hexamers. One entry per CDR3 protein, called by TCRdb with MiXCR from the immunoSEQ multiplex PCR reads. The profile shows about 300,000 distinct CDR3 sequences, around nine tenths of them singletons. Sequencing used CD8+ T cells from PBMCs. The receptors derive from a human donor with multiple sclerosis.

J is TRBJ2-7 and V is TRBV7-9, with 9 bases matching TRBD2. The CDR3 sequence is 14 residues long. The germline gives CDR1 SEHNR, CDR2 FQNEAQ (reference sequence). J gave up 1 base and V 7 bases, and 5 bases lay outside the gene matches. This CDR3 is CASTDLAGSYEQYF. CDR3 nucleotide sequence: TGTGCCAGCACCGACCTAGCGGGATCCTACGAGCAGTACTTC.

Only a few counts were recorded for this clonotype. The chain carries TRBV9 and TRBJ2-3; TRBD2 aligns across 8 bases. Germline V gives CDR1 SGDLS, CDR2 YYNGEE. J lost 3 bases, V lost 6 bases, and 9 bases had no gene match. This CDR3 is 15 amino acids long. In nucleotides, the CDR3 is TGTGCCAGCACCCGAAGCGGGAGCGGTACAGATACGCAGTATTTT. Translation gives CASTRSGSGTDTQYF.

The CDR3 region is CASSQQGNEQFF. The CDR3 DNA sequence: TGTGCCAGCAGCCAACAGGGAAATGAGCAGTTCTTC. The chain joins TRBV3-1 to TRBJ2-1, with D tentatively TRBD1 (5 bases). The CDR3 consists of 12 residues. The V end was cut by 2 bases, the J end by 7 bases, with 6 bases between. From germline, CDR1 is LGHDT and CDR2 YNNKEL (reference sequence).

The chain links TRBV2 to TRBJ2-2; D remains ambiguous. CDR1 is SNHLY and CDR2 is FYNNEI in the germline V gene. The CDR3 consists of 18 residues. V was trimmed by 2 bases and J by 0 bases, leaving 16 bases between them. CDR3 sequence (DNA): TGTGCCAGCAGTGAAACCACCCGGTTCTTCGCGAACACCGGGGAGCTGTTTTTT. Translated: CASSETTRFFANTGELFF.

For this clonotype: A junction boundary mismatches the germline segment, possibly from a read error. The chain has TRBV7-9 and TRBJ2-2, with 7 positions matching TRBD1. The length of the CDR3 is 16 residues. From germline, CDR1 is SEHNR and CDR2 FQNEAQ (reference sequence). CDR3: CASSPTLSQGTGEMFF. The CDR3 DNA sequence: TGTGCCAGCAGCCCCACGCTATCACAGGGGACCGGGGAGATGTTTTTT.

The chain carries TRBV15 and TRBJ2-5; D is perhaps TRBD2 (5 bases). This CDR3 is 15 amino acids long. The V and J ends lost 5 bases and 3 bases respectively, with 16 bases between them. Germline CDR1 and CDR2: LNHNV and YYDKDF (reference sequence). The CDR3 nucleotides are TGTGCCACCAGCTCCAGTCGGGATGTAAAAGAGACCCAGTACTTC. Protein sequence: CATSSSRDVKETQYF.

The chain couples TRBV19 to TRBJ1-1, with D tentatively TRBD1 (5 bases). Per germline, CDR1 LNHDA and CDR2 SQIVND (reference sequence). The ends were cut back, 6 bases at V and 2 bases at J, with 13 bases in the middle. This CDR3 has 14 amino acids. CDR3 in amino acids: CASRRGWGNTEAFF. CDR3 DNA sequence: TGTGCCAGTAGAAGGGGTTGGGGTAACACTGAAGCTTTCTTT.

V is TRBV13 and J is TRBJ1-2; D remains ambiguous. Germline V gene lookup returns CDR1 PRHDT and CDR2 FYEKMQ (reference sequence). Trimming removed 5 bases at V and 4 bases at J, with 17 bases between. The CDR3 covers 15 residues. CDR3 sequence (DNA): TGTGCCAGCAGCACAGAGCTCCATTTACTCTATGGCTACACCTTC. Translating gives CASSTELHLLYGYTF.

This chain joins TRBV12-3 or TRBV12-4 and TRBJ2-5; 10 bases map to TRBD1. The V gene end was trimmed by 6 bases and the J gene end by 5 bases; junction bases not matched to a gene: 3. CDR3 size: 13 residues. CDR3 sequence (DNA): TGTGCCAGCAGCAAGGACAGGGGGGAGACCCAGTACTTC. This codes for CASSKDRGETQYF.

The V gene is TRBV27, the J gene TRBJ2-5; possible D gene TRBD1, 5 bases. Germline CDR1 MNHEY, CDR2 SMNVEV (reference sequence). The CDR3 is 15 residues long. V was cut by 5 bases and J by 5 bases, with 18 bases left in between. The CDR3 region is CASSKGFAVKETQYF. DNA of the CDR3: TGTGCCAGCAGTAAGGGGTTCGCTGTTAAGGAGACCCAGTACTTC.

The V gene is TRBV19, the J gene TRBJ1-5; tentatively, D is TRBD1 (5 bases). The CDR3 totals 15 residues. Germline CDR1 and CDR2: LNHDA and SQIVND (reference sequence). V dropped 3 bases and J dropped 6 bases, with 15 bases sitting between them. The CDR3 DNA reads TGTGCCAGTAGTATCGGGCTAGGGGAATCTCAGCCCCAGCATTTT. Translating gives CASSIGLGESQPQHF.

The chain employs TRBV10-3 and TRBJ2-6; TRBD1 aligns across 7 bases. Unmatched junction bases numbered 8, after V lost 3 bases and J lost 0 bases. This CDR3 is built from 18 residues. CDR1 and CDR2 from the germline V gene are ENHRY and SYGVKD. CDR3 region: CAISDRGQPSSGANVLTF. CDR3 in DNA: TGTGCCATCAGTGATAGGGGACAGCCTTCCTCTGGGGCCAACGTCCTGACTTTC.

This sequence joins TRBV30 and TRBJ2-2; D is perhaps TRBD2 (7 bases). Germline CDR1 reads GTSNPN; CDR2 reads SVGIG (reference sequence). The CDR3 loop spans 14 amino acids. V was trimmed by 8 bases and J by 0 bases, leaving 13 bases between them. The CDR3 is CARGAGTNTGELFF. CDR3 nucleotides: TGTGCCCGGGGGGCCGGAACGAACACCGGGGAGCTGTTTTTT.

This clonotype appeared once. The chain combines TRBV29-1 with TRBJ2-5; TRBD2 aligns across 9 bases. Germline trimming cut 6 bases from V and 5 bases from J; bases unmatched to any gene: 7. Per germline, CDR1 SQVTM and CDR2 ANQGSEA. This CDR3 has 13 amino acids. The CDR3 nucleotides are TGCAGCGTGACTAGCGGCTATGGGGAGACCCAGTACTTC. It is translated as CSVTSGYGETQYF.

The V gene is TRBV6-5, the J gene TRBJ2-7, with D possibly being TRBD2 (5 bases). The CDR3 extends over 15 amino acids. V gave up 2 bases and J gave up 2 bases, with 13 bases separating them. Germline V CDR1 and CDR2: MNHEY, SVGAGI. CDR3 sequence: CASSYDGGLAYEQYF. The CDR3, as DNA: TGTGCCAGCAGTTACGATGGCGGGCTGGCCTACGAGCAGTACTTC.

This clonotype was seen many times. CDR3 coding DNA: TGTGCCAGCAGTCCGGGACTTTACAATGAGCAGTTCTTC. Its translation: CASSPGLYNEQFF. The chain employs TRBV6-1 and TRBJ2-1; the D gene is possibly TRBD2 (6 bases). The CDR3 is 13 residues long. The V and J ends lost 5 bases and 4 bases respectively, with 9 bases between them. Germline V gene data show CDR1 as MNHNS and CDR2 as SASEGT.

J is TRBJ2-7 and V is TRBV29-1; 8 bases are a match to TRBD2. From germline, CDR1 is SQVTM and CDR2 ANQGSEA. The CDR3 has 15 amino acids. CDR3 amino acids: CNGPRRGKRELEQYF. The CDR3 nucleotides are TGCAACGGGCCCCGGAGGGGGAAGCGGGAGCTGGAGCAGTACTTC.

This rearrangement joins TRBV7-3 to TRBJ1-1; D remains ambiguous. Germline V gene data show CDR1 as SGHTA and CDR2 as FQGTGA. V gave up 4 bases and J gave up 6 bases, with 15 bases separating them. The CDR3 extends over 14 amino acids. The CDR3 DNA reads TGTGCCAGCAGCTCCGATGGGTTTTCCGCTGAAGCTTTCTTT. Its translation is CASSSDGFSAEAFF.

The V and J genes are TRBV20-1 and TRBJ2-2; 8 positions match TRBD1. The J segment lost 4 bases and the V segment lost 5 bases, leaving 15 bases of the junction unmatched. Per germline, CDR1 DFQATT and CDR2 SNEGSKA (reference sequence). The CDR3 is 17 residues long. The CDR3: CSAAIGQGLGGTGELFF. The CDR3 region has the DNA TGCAGTGCTGCTATTGGACAGGGTCTGGGCGGCACCGGGGAGCTGTTTTTT.

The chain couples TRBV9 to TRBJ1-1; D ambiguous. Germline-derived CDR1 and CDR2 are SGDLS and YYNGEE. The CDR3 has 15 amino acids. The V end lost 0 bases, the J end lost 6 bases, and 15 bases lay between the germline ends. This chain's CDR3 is CASSVAAVAGAEAFF. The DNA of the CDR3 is TGTGCCAGCAGCGTAGCAGCCGTAGCTGGCGCTGAAGCTTTCTTT.